Following are 23 T cell receptor beta chains from one sample sequenced in a study of tumor-infiltrating lymphocytes in oesophageal squamous cell carcinoma. TCRdb reprocessed the PCR reads via MiXCR and lists one record per CDR3 protein. The data contain thousands of distinct CDR3 sequences, 13% to 15% of them singletons. The sequenced sample consisted of normal esophageal tissue next to the tumor. The origin of the receptors is a male donor with esophageal squamous cell carcinoma.

V is TRBV10-1 and J is TRBJ1-1; the match to TRBD1 covers 8 bases. Germline-derived CDR1 and CDR2 are WNHNN and SYGVQD (reference sequence). J gave up 9 bases and V 1 base, and 7 bases lay outside the gene matches. This CDR3 contains 14 residues. Written as DNA, the CDR3 is TGCGCCAGCAGTGAGTATAGGACAGGGAGCCAAGCTTTCTTT. Translated: CASSEYRTGSQAFF.

In its sample, this clonotype was seen many times. J is TRBJ1-1 and V is TRBV27; no clear D gene. The CDR3 runs to 13 residues. Trimming pared 5 bases from V and 3 bases from J, leaving 10 bases between. Germline CDR1 reads MNHEY; CDR2 reads SMNVEV (reference sequence). The CDR3 nucleotides are TGTGCCAGCAGTCTGGACTGGTACACTGAAGCTTTCTTT. Translating gives CASSLDWYTEAFF.

This clonotype was counted at least ten times. A much larger clonotype is one base distant, so this may be a read error. V is TRBV12-3 or TRBV12-4 and J is TRBJ2-5; the match to TRBD1 covers 9 bases. The end of the DNA aligns better with TRBJ2-7, so the J call may be wrong. This CDR3 comprises 14 residues. The CDR3 DNA reads as TGTGCCACCAGCTCGGGACAGGGTAATGGCGAGCAGTACTTC. Amino acids: CATSSGQGNGEQYF.

This clonotype was seen more than once but under ten times. The J gene is TRBJ1-4, the V gene TRBV20-1; TRBD1 might be the D (6 bases). CDR3 length: 15 amino acids. Germline assignment: CDR1 DFQATT and CDR2 SNEGSKA (reference sequence). The germline V and J ends were trimmed by 3 bases and 4 bases, with 15 bases remaining between them. The CDR3 coding sequence is TGCAGTGCTAGGGAACAGGGCCGTAATAATGAAAAACTGTTTTTT. Residues: CSAREQGRNNEKLFF.

This clonotype was found many times. The chain carries TRBV10-3 and TRBJ1-2, with TRBD1 matching 8 bases. Germline loops: CDR1 ENHRY, CDR2 SYGVKD. V shed 4 bases, J shed 8 bases, and the junction held 9 bases outside the gene matches. The CDR3 runs to 14 residues. The CDR3 loop is CAISGSGQAEGYTF. The CDR3 coding sequence is TGTGCCATCAGTGGTTCGGGACAGGCAGAGGGCTACACCTTC.

The gene calls are TRBV9 and TRBJ2-1, with D unresolved. The V gene lost 0 bases and the J gene lost 7 bases, with 8 bases spanning the gap. The length of the CDR3 is 13 residues. Germline assignment: CDR1 SGDLS and CDR2 YYNGEE. The CDR3 DNA reads TGTGCCAGCAGCGTAGACCCCCCAAATGAGCAGTTCTTC. Protein: CASSVDPPNEQFF.

This clonotype is large in the sample. V gene TRBV7-6 combines with J gene TRBJ1-1; TRBD1 matches at 10 bases. Germline V gene sequence: CDR1 SGHVS, CDR2 FNYEAQ. The CDR3 totals 15 residues. V lost 5 bases, J lost 9 bases, and 12 bases stayed unmatched. In nucleotides, the CDR3 is TGTGCCAGCAGCGCCGATCCGACAGGGGGCGGGAAAGCTTTCTTT. Translating it yields CASSADPTGGGKAFF.

This rearrangement joins TRBV6-6 to TRBJ1-3, with D perhaps matching TRBD1 (6 bases). V lost 6 bases, J lost 3 bases, and 18 bases lay in between. The CDR3 loop spans 16 amino acids. Germline loops: CDR1 MNHNY, CDR2 SVGAGI (reference sequence). As DNA, the CDR3 is TGTGCCAGCAGAGACTCCCCGGGGGGGCATGGAAACACCATATATTTT. This translates into CASRDSPGGHGNTIYF.

The rearrangement joins TRBV20-1 to TRBJ2-3; 11 nucleotides line up with TRBD2. CDR3 length: 14 amino acids. The junction had 6 bases not matched to a gene; V was cut back by 1 base and J by 9 bases. Germline CDR1 DFQATT, CDR2 SNEGSKA (reference sequence). The CDR3 DNA reads as TGCAGTGCTAGAGTTAGCGGGGGGGCCAGCACGCAGTATTTT. Protein: CSARVSGGASTQYF.

This clonotype was observed at least ten times. The rearrangement uses TRBV12-3 or TRBV12-4 and TRBJ1-1; D is unresolved. V lost 4 bases, J lost 3 bases, and 9 bases lay in between. The CDR3 runs to 13 residues. CDR3 protein: CASSSTRYTEAFF. CDR3 DNA sequence: TGTGCCAGCAGTTCGACGAGGTACACTGAAGCTTTCTTT.

This clonotype came up many times. The chain combines TRBV12-3 or TRBV12-4 with TRBJ1-1, with D tentatively TRBD1 (5 bases). This CDR3 contains 13 residues. V lost 3 bases and J 6 bases, leaving 11 bases between the germline ends. The CDR3 coding sequence is TGTGCCAGCAGTTTCTCGGGGCTCGCTGAAGCTTTCTTT. Translation gives CASSFSGLAEAFF.

By share, this clonotype counts as large. CDR3 protein: CASSPTGPGELFF. As DNA, the CDR3 is TGTGCCAGCAGCCCCACAGGGCCCGGGGAGCTGTTTTTT. The chain links TRBV7-2 to TRBJ2-2; D may be TRBD1 (6 bases). V was pared by 5 bases and J by 6 bases, with 10 bases between. This CDR3 comprises 13 residues. Per germline, CDR1 SGHTA and CDR2 FQGNSA.

This clonotype showed up many times. This may stem from a read error, because a much larger clone lies one nucleotide away. This chain uses TRBV7-9 with TRBJ2-7; D is undetermined. Gene TRBJ2-1 matches the end of the DNA better, so the J call may be wrong. Germline V gives CDR1 SEHNR, CDR2 FQNEAQ (reference sequence). This CDR3 is 14 amino acids long. The CDR3 protein is CASSLGRIPYEQFF. The CDR3 coding sequence is TGTGCCAGCAGCTTAGGACGGATCCCCTACGAGCAGTTCTTC.

In this sample, this clonotype turned up many times. The chain has TRBV6-4 and TRBJ1-5; 8 nucleotides align to TRBD1. Germline V gene data show CDR1 as MRHNA and CDR2 as SNTAGT. The CDR3 totals 15 residues. The V gene end was trimmed by 6 bases and the J gene end by 0 bases; junction bases not matched to a gene: 4. This CDR3 reads CASRDRAYSNQPQHF. The CDR3, as DNA: TGTGCCAGCAGGGACAGGGCGTATAGCAATCAGCCCCAGCATTTT.

This clonotype was counted only a few times. This may arise from a read error, as a much more abundant clone is one base away. The chain has TRBV6-4 and TRBJ2-1; perhaps D is TRBD1 or TRBD2 (6 bases each). The closer fit of TRBJ2-7 to the DNA end suggests the J call may be wrong. Per germline, CDR1 MRHNA and CDR2 SNTAGT. The CDR3 length is 15 residues. The CDR3 nucleotides are TGTGCCAGCAGTGACTCCGGGGGCTCCTACAATGAGCAGTACTTC. This encodes CASSDSGGSYNEQYF.

DNA of the CDR3: TGTGCCACCAGCAGAGATCTACAGATCGCGAACACCGGGGAGCTGTTTTTT. Its protein product is CATSRDLQIANTGELFF. The chain is built from TRBV15 and TRBJ2-2; D is unresolved. V was pared by 0 bases and J by 0 bases, with 11 bases between. Germline CDR1 reads LNHNV; CDR2 reads YYDKDF (reference sequence). The CDR3 totals 17 residues.

By sample fraction, this clonotype is large (0.1 to 1%). This chain connects TRBV7-6 to TRBJ2-7; tentative D call: TRBD2 (6 bases). The germline V gene encodes CDR1 SGHVS and CDR2 FNYEAQ. The length of the CDR3 is 15 residues. Trimming stripped 3 bases from V and 3 bases from J, with 15 bases between. The CDR3 loop reads CASSLAGAGYYEQYF. As DNA, the CDR3 is TGTGCCAGCAGCTTGGCTGGGGCGGGGTACTACGAGCAGTACTTC.

This clonotype was counted ten times or more. The V gene is TRBV28, the J gene TRBJ1-5, with no clear D. The V end lost 6 bases, the J end lost 11 bases, and 14 bases lay between the germline ends. Germline loops: CDR1 MDHEN, CDR2 SYDVKM. The CDR3 runs to 12 residues. The chain's CDR3 is CASSSETGTQHF. CDR3 coding DNA: TGTGCCAGCAGCTCGGAAACTGGGACCCAGCATTTT.

The chain couples TRBV11-2 to TRBJ2-3; 7 nucleotides match TRBD1. V dropped 6 bases and J dropped 14; count of bases not matched to a gene: 26. Germline CDR1 and CDR2: SGHAT and FQNNGV. This CDR3 has 17 residues. CDR3 nucleotide sequence: TGTGCCAGCAGACCTATGCCCCCACAGGGGTTCACCGGGGAGCTGTATTTT. This encodes CASRPMPPQGFTGELYF.

This clonotype turned up a few times. This sequence joins TRBV5-1 and TRBJ2-5; a possible D gene is TRBD1 (8 bases). The DNA end lines up better with TRBJ2-7; the J call may be wrong. This CDR3 is built from 20 residues. Germline CDR1 SGHRS, CDR2 YFSETQ. CDR3 protein: CASSSLGQGAETSRHYEQYF. The DNA of the CDR3 is TGCGCCAGCAGCTCGCTAGGTCAGGGGGCCGAGACTAGCCGTCACTACGAGCAGTACTTC.

In its sample, this clonotype was seen many times. The chain couples TRBV5-4 to TRBJ1-5; the D gene is possibly TRBD1 (6 bases). Looked up from germline, CDR1 is SGHNT and CDR2 is YYREEE (reference sequence). V lost 5 bases and J lost 3, with 12 bases in between. The CDR3 is made up of 14 amino acids. The CDR3 DNA sequence: TGTGCCAGCAGTACACAGGGAATCAATCAGCCCCAGCATTTT. Translating it yields CASSTQGINQPQHF.

This clonotype was seen repeatedly, ten times or more. The V and J genes are TRBV11-3 and TRBJ2-7; TRBD1 is a possible D gene (5 bases). The CDR3 length is 15 residues. The germline V and J ends were trimmed by 1 base and 3 bases, with 13 bases remaining between them. CDR1 and CDR2 from the germline V gene are SGHNT and YENEEA. CDR3 loop: CASSLGGTKGYEQYF. CDR3 coding DNA: TGTGCCAGCAGCTTAGGGGGCACGAAGGGCTACGAGCAGTACTTC.

This clonotype was detected once. An end of the junction differs from the germline gene, which may be a read error. The V call is TRBV7-6, the J call TRBJ2-7; D is uncertain. CDR1 and CDR2 from the germline V gene are SGHVS and FNYEAQ. The CDR3 extends over 14 amino acids. CDR3 protein: CASSIALGVYEQYF. CDR3 coding DNA: TGTGCCAGCAGCATAGCTCTGGGCGTTTACGAGCAGTACTTC. The variable domain in full, completed from reference TRBV7-6 and TRBJ2-7, reads GAGVSQSPRYKVTKRGQDVALRCDPISGHVSLYWYRQALGQGPEFLTYFNYEAQQDKSGLPNDRFSAERPEGSISTLTIQRTEQRDSAMYRCASSIALGVYEQYFGPGTRLTVT.